Presented here are 4 T cell receptor beta chains from one specimen sequenced in a study of beta chain features in type 1 diabetes. The study's findings and limits: All four CD4+ subsets from Type 1 diabetes patients carried moderately but significantly shorter TCRB CDR3s.

Which antigens these TCRs recognize remains unknown. TCRB transcripts that were expressed got sequenced, as all of the isolated RNA had been reverse transcribed. Method: immunoSEQ multiplex PCR; TCRdb's copy keeps in-frame clones and lacks some. The table includes some 140,000 clones, 7.5% to 9.5% detected once. Sequences were obtained from central memory CD4+ T cells from blood. Every receptor here comes from a man younger than 45 with type 1 diabetes.

The sample holds many counts of this clone. The V call is TRBV9, the J call TRBJ2-5; the D is unclear. CDR3 length: 15 amino acids. Germline CDR1 SGDLS, CDR2 YYNGEE. V lost 3 bases to trimming and J lost 5 bases, with 17 bases between them. In DNA, the CDR3 is TGTGCCAGCAGCGCGACGGCTTTTCGTAGCGAGACCCAGTACTTC. Protein sequence: CASSATAFRSETQYF.

The chain is built from TRBV11-2 and TRBJ2-5; 9 nucleotides line up with TRBD2. The ends lost 2 bases at V and 0 bases at J; junction bases unmatched: 1. Germline assignment: CDR1 SGHAT and CDR2 FQNNGV. CDR3 length: 15 amino acids. This CDR3 reads CASSLLAGYQETQYF. The CDR3 DNA sequence: TGTGCCAGCAGCTTACTAGCGGGATACCAAGAGACCCAGTACTTC.

V and J are TRBV4-3 and TRBJ2-7; D is possibly TRBD1 (6 bases). V shed 1 base and J shed 1 base, with 11 bases lying between them. Germline V lookup: CDR1 LGHNA, CDR2 YSLEER. The CDR3 covers 15 residues. Here the CDR3 reads CASSQGRQDSYEQYF. The CDR3 DNA follows: TGCGCCAGCAGCCAAGGGCGACAGGATTCCTACGAGCAGTACTTC.

The chain carries TRBV7-3 and TRBJ2-1; 9 nucleotides line up with TRBD2. Trimming at V came to 5 bases and at J to 5 bases, leaving 7 bases not matched to a gene. The CDR3 sequence is 15 residues long. Germline CDR1 and CDR2: SGHTA and FQGTGA. The CDR3 DNA reads TGTGCCAGCAGCGGTAGCGGGGGCCTAAACAATGAGCAGTTCTTC. Amino acids: CASSGSGGLNNEQFF.